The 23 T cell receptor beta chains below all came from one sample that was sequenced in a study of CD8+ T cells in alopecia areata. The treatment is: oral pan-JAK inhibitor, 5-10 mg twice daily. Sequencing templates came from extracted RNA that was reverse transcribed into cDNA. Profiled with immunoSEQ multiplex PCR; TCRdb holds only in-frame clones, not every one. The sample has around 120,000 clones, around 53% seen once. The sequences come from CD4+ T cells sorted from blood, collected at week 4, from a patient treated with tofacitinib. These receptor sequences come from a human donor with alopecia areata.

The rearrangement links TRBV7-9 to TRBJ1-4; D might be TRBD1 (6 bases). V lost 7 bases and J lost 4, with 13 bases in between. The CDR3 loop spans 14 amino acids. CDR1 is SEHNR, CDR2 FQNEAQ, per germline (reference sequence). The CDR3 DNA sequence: TGTGCCAGCACCACCGGACAGTATAATGAAAAACTGTTTTTT. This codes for CASTTGQYNEKLFF.

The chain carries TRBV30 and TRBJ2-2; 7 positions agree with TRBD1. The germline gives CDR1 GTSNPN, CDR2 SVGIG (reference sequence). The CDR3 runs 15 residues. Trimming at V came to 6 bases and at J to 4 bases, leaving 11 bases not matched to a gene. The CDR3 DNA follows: TGTGCCTGTTCCAAAACACAGGGGCTCACCGGGGAGCTGTTTTTT. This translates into CACSKTQGLTGELFF.

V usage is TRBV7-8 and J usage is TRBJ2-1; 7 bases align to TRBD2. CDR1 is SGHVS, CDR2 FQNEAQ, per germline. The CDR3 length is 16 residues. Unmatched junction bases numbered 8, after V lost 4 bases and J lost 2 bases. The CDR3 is CASSSNSGRAYNEQFF. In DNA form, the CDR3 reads TGTGCCAGCAGCTCGAATAGCGGGCGAGCCTACAATGAGCAGTTCTTC.

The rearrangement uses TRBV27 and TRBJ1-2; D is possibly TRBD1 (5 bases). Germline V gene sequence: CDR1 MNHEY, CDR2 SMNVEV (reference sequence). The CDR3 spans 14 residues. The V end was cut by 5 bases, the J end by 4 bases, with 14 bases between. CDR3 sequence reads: CASSPDNGVYGYTF. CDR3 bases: TGTGCCAGCAGTCCGGACAATGGAGTCTATGGCTACACCTTC.

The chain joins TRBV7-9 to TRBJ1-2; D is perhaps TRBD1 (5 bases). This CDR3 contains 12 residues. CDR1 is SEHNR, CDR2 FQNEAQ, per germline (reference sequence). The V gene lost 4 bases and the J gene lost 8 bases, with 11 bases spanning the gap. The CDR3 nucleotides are TGTGCCAGCAGCTCCGAGACAGCCGGCTACACCTTC. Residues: CASSSETAGYTF.

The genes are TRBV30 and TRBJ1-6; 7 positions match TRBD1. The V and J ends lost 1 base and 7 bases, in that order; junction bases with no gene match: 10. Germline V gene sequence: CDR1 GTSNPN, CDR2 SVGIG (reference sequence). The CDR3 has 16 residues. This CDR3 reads CAWSGGTALENSPLHF. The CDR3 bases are TGTGCCTGGAGTGGGGGGACAGCCCTGGAAAATTCACCCCTCCACTTT.

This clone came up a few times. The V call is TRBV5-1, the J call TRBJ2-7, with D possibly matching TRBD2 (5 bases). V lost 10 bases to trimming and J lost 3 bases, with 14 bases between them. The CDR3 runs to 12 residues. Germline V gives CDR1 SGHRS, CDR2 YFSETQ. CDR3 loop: CAPSRGFYEQYF. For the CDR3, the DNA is TGCGCCCCCAGCAGAGGGTTCTACGAGCAGTACTTC.

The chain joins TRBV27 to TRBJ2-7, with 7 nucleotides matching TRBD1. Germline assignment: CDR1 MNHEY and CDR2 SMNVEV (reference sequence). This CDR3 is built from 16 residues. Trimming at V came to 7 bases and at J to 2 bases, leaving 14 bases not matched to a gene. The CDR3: CASTLLRGQSTYEQYF. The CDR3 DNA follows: TGTGCCAGCACCCTACTAAGGGGACAGTCTACCTACGAGCAGTACTTC.

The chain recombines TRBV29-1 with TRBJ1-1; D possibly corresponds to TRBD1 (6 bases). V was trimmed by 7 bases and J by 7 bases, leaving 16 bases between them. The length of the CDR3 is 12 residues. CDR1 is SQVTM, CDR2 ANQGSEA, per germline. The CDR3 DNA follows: TGCAGCGGCTCATCGACAGGCGTTGAAGCTTTCTTT. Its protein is CSGSSTGVEAFF. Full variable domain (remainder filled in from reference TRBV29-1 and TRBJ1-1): SAVISQKPSRDICQRGTSLTIQCQVDSQVTMMFWYRQQPGQSLTLIATANQGSEATYESGFVIDKFPISRPNLTFSTLTVSNMSPEDSSIYLCSGSSTGVEAFFGQGTRLTVV.

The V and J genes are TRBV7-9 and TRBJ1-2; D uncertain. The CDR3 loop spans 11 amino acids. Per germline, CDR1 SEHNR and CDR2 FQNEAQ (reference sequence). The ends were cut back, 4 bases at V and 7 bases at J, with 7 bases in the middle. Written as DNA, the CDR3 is TGTGCCAGCAGCTCAGTGGCTGGCTACACCTTC. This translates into CASSSVAGYTF.

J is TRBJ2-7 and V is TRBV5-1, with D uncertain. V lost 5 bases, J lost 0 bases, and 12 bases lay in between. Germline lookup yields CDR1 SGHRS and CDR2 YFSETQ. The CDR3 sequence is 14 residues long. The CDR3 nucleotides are TGCGCCAGCAGATACGGTCAGGTCTCCTACGAGCAGTACTTC. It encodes CASRYGQVSYEQYF.

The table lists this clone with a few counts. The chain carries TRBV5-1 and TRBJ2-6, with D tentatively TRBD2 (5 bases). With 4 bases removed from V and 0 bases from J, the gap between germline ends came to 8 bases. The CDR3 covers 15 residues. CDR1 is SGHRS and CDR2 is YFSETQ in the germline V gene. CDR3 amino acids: CASSLGSSGANVLTF. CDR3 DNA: TGCGCCAGCAGCCTAGGGAGCTCTGGGGCCAACGTCCTGACTTTC.

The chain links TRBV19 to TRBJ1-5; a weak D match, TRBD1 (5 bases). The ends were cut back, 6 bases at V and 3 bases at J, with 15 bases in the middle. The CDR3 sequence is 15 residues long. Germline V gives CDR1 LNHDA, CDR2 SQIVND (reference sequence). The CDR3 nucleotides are TGTGCCAGTAGCTCAGAGGGGAAGCCCAATCAGCCCCAGCATTTT. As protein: CASSSEGKPNQPQHF.

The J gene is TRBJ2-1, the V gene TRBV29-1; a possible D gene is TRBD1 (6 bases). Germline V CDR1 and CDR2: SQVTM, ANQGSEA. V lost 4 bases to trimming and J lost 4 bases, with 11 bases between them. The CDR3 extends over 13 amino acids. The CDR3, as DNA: TGCAGCGTTGTTGGGACATTTTACAATGAGCAGTTCTTC. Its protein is CSVVGTFYNEQFF.

The CDR3 nucleotides read TGTGCCAGCATGCGGACAGGGGGGTACACTGAAGCTTTCTTT. This translates into CASMRTGGYTEAFF. This rearrangement joins TRBV6-1 to TRBJ1-1; 10 positions match TRBD1. V shed 7 bases and J 3 bases; nucleotides not matched to a gene: 5. Germline lookup yields CDR1 MNHNS and CDR2 SASEGT. The CDR3 contains 14 residues.

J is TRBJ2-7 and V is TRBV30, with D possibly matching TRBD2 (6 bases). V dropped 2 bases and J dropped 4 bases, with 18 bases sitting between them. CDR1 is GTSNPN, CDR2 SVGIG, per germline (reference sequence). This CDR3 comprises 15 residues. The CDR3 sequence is CAWSHPGGMIYEQYF. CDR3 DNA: TGTGCCTGGAGTCACCCTGGCGGGATGATTTACGAGCAGTACTTC.

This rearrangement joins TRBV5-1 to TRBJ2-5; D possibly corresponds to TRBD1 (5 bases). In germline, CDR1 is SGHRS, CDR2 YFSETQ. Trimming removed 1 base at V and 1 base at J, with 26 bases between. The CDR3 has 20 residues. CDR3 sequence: CASSLTRIAGPQNRQETQYF. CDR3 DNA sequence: TGCGCCAGCAGCTTGACCAGGATAGCAGGGCCTCAGAACCGCCAAGAGACCCAGTACTTC.

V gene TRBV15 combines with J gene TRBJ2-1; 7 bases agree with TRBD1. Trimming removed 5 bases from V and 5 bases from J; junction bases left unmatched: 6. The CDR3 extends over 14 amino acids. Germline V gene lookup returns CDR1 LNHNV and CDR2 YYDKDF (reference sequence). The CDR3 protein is CATSGWDRNNEQFF. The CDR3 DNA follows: TGTGCCACCAGCGGATGGGACAGAAACAATGAGCAGTTCTTC.

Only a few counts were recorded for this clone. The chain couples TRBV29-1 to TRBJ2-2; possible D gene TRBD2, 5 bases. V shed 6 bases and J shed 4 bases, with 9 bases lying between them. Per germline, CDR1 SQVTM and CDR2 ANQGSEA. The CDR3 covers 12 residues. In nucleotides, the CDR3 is TGCAGCGTAGACGGGGTCACCGGGGAGCTGTTTTTT. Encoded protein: CSVDGVTGELFF.

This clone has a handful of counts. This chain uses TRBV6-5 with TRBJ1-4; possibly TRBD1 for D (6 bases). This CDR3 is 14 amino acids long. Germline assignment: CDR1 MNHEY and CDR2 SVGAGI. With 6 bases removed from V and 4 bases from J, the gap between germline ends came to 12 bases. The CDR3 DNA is TGTGCCAGCAGACAGGGCTCGGTTAATGAAAAACTGTTTTTT. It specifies CASRQGSVNEKLFF.

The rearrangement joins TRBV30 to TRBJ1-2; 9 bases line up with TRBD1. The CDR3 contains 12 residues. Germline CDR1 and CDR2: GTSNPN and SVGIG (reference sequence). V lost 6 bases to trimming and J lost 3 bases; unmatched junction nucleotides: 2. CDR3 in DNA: TGTGCCTGCGGACAGGGGCACTATGGCTACACCTTC. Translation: CACGQGHYGYTF.

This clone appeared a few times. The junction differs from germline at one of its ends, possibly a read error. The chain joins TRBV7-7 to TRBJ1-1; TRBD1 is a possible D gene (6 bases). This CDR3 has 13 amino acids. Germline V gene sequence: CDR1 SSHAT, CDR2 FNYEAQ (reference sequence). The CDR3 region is CASSRQVNTEAFF. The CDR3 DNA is TGTGCTAGCAGCAGACAGGTGAACACTGAAGCTTTCTTT.

The CDR3 nucleotides are TGCAGCACCCGGACGTCTAACTATGGCTACACCTTC. It encodes CSTRTSNYGYTF. This chain joins TRBV29-1 and TRBJ1-2, with D hard to call. Looked up from germline, CDR1 is SQVTM and CDR2 is ANQGSEA. V was pared by 8 bases and J by 0 bases, with 10 bases between. The CDR3 is 12 amino acids.